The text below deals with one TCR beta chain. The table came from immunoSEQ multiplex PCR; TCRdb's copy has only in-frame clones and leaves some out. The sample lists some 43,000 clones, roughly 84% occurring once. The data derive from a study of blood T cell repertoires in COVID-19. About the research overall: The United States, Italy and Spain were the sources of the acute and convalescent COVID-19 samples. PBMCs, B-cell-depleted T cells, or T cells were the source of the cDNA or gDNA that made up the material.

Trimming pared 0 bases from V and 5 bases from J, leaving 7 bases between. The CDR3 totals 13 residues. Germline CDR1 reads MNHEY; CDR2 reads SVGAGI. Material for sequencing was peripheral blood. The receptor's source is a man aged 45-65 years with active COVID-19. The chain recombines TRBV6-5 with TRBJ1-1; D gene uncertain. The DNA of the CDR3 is TGTGCCAGCAGTTACTCGAGGGTAACTGAAGCTTTCTTT. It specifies CASSYSRVTEAFF.